This T cell receptor (beta chain) is from a study of blood T cell repertoires in COVID-19. Study details: Sites in the United States, Italy and Spain provided acute and convalescent COVID-19 samples. The cDNA or gDNA used as material had been derived from T cells, B-cell-depleted T cells, or PBMCs.

Authors' analysis steps: For nucleated cells, counts were estimated from reference gene primer amplification. Here immunoSEQ multiplex PCR was the method, and the copy in TCRdb shows in-frame clones only, minus some. V, J and clone size are taken as reported in that table, and D and trimming were inferred from the DNA itself. The table includes about 40,000 clones, almost 90% detected once. This clone was observed a single time. The CDR3 has 16 amino acids. Germline V gene data show CDR1 as SGHRS and CDR2 as YFSETQ. With 4 bases removed from V and 5 bases from J, the gap between germline ends came to 21 bases.

The receptor comes from a man in his 70s with acute or convalescent COVID-19. The chain links TRBV5-1 to TRBJ2-5; TRBD2 might be the D (6 bases). Sequencing used peripheral blood. As DNA, the CDR3 is TGCGCCAGCAGCGCCCTCGGAGGGGCATGGGATGAGACCCAGTACTTC. Amino acid sequence: CASSALGGAWDETQYF.